This TCR beta chain derives from a study of beta chain features in type 1 diabetes. Whole-study context: Across every sample, roughly 100 million sorted cells were examined in total. Study-wide findings and caveats: Among patients with Type 1 diabetes, TCRB CDR3s were moderately but significantly shorter in every one of the four CD4+ subsets.

A sort by CD45RO/CCR7/CD25/CD127/CD95/CD27 yielded CD4+ naive, central memory, regulatory and stem cell-like memory cells. Purity above 95% was achieved in all sorted populations. Of note for this clone: Its target is unknown.

The CDR3 extends over 13 amino acids. CDR1 and CDR2 from the germline V gene are LNHNV and YYDKDF (reference sequence). V shed 3 bases and J 7 bases; nucleotides not matched to a gene: 3. Reverse transcription of all isolated RNA meant that expressed TCRB transcripts were sequenced. Roughly 3.4 million reads per sample on average were obtained from naive, central memory and regulatory T cell samples. The data were produced by immunoSEQ multiplex PCR, yet TCRdb's version contains in-frame clones alone and is incomplete. The repertoire includes roughly 140,000 clones, 10% of them detected once, and 0.4% to 0.55% sits in the top ten.

This clonotype was obtained from a man younger than 45 with type 1 diabetes. The rearrangement joins TRBV15 to TRBJ1-2; 9 bases map to TRBD1. The specimen sequenced was central memory CD4+ T cells from blood. CDR3 protein: CATSRGQGLGYTF. The CDR3 DNA follows: TGTGCCACCAGCAGGGGACAGGGCCTTGGCTACACCTTC.